The 3 T cell receptor beta chains in this list originate from one sample, sequenced in a study of OX40 agonist ivuxolimab in advanced cancers. The method was immunoSEQ multiplex PCR; TCRdb's version includes in-frame clones alone and lacks a portion of them. The sample lists 100,000 to 130,000 clones, approximately 90% occurring once. The sequencing here drew on CD4+ or CD8+ T cells sorted from blood, taken in a trial of the OX40 agonist ivuxolimab. The origin of the receptors is an adult with an advanced solid tumor such as melanoma, head and neck, liver or kidney cancer.

The CDR3 sequence is CASSIMGGTEAFF. CDR3 DNA sequence: TGTGCCAGTAGTATCATGGGGGGGACTGAAGCTTTCTTT. The gene calls are TRBV19 and TRBJ1-1, with D tentatively TRBD1 (5 bases). The CDR3 is made up of 13 amino acids. Germline CDR1 reads LNHDA; CDR2 reads SQIVND (reference sequence). Between the trimmed V and J ends, which lost 3 bases and 5 bases, there was a span of 10 bases.

This chain links TRBV6-5 with TRBJ1-2; TRBD1 agrees at 7 bases. The CDR3 spans 14 residues. Germline trimming cut 8 bases from V and 1 base from J; bases unmatched to any gene: 7. Germline values: CDR1 MNHEY, CDR2 SVGAGI. As DNA, the CDR3 is TGTGCCAGCGGCCGGGACAGCGATAACTATGGCTACACCTTC. This gives the protein CASGRDSDNYGYTF.

The chain links TRBV12-5 to TRBJ2-3; D is possibly TRBD1 (6 bases). In germline, CDR1 is LGHNT, CDR2 FRNRAP. The ends were cut back, 0 bases at V and 4 bases at J, with 14 bases in the middle. The CDR3 is 16 residues long. The CDR3 coding sequence is TGTGCTAGTGGTTTGGTACCCGGACAGCGGCCAGATACGCAGTATTTT. It encodes CASGLVPGQRPDTQYF.